The 20 T cell receptor beta chains reported below all come from one sample, sequenced in a study of CD8 T cells in ankylosing spondylitis. TCRdb reanalysed the 5' RACE reads using MiXCR and keeps one entry per CDR3 protein. Found here are 200,000 to 250,000 distinct CDR3 sequences, roughly a tenth of them singletons; the top ten hold less than 8%. Sequencing was performed on blood, either unsorted or a sorted T cell fraction (not recorded which). The receptors were gathered from a male donor with ankylosing spondylitis or in good health (not recorded which).

This clonotype was seen ten or more times. The CDR3 DNA reads TGCAGCGGGAGAACGTCAGCAAGGGAGCAGTACTTC. It encodes CSGRTSAREQYF. V is TRBV29-1 and J is TRBJ2-7; unclear D gene. The V and J ends lost 7 bases and 7 bases respectively, with 17 bases between them. There are 12 residues in the CDR3. The germline V gene encodes CDR1 SQVTM and CDR2 ANQGSEA.

The table lists this clonotype with many counts. The rearrangement links TRBV12-3 or TRBV12-4 to TRBJ2-5; the D gene is possibly TRBD2 (7 bases). The CDR3 loop spans 14 amino acids. V gave up 3 bases and J gave up 5 bases, with 13 bases separating them. CDR3 DNA: TGTGCCAGCAGTTTCGGGGGGCAGGTGGAGACCCAGTACTTC. This encodes CASSFGGQVETQYF.

The chain couples TRBV7-2 to TRBJ2-3, with D hard to call. The CDR3 is made up of 13 amino acids. Germline V gene lookup returns CDR1 SGHTA and CDR2 FQGNSA. The germline V and J ends were trimmed by 2 bases and 5 bases, with 8 bases remaining between them. CDR3 in DNA: TGTGCCAGCAGCTTATCTGCACTAGATACGCAGTATTTT. Translation gives CASSLSALDTQYF.

This clonotype was counted a few times. The junction differs from germline at one of its ends, possibly a read error. The CDR3 is CASSPEGAENSGANVLTF. As DNA, the CDR3 is TGTGCCAGCAGCCCCGAGGGGGCCGAAAACTCTGGGGCCAACGTCCTGACTTTC. This chain joins TRBV4-1 and TRBJ2-6; 7 bases match TRBD1. There are 18 residues in the CDR3. The germline CDR1 and CDR2 sequences are MGHRA and YSYEKL.

The sample holds a few counts of this clonotype. This rearrangement joins TRBV28 to TRBJ2-3; a weak D match, TRBD1 (6 bases). The V and J ends lost 5 bases and 9 bases respectively, with 18 bases between them. CDR1 MDHEN and CDR2 SYDVKM come from the germline V gene. The CDR3 runs 14 residues. For the CDR3, the DNA is TGTGCCAGCAGTCCTAACATTCGTCAGGGGACGCAGTATTTT. Translated: CASSPNIRQGTQYF.

There are many counts of this clonotype. The chain carries TRBV5-1 and TRBJ1-1; 8 nucleotides agree with TRBD1. V lost 1 base, J lost 7 bases, and 6 bases stayed unmatched. The CDR3 totals 14 residues. CDR1 is SGHRS and CDR2 is YFSETQ in the germline V gene. The CDR3 sequence is CASSLTQGAGEAFF. CDR3 nucleotide sequence: TGCGCCAGCAGCTTGACCCAGGGGGCCGGTGAAGCTTTCTTT.

This clonotype has a handful of counts. The rearrangement joins TRBV12-3 or TRBV12-4 to TRBJ2-1; either TRBD1 or TRBD2 may fit D (5 bases each). V was shortened by 6 bases and J by 0 bases, with 15 bases between the two germline ends. The CDR3 loop spans 16 amino acids. CDR3 residues: CASSTGTGSSYNEQFF. CDR3 nucleotides: TGTGCCAGCAGCACTGGGACCGGTAGCTCCTACAATGAGCAGTTCTTC.

The chain is built from TRBV29-1 and TRBJ2-5; D possibly uses TRBD1 or TRBD2 (6 bases each). This CDR3 is built from 14 residues. Per the germline V gene, CDR1 is SQVTM and CDR2 is ANQGSEA. The germline V and J ends were trimmed by 3 bases and 5 bases, with 16 bases remaining between them. The CDR3 bases are TGCAGCGTTGAGTTCTCGGGGGCCGGGGAGACCCAGTACTTC. This translates into CSVEFSGAGETQYF.

This clonotype was found many times. The chain is built from TRBV10-3 and TRBJ2-3; 8 bases are a match to TRBD1. Germline V gene sequence: CDR1 ENHRY, CDR2 SYGVKD. The CDR3 is 14 residues long. V was pared by 4 bases and J by 4 bases, with 4 bases of the junction left unmatched. The CDR3 is CAISGQGSADTQYF. The CDR3 coding sequence is TGTGCCATCAGTGGACAGGGGAGCGCAGATACGCAGTATTTT.

Ten or more counts support this clonotype. The gene calls are TRBV13 and TRBJ1-2; TRBD1 agrees at 7 bases. V dropped 5 bases and J dropped 6; count of bases not matched to a gene: 12. CDR1 PRHDT and CDR2 FYEKMQ come from the germline V gene (reference sequence). This CDR3 contains 15 residues. CDR3: CASSRAGGGRDGYTF. As DNA, the CDR3 is TGTGCCAGCAGCAGAGCGGGAGGGGGCCGGGATGGCTACACCTTC.

There are many counts of this clonotype. The chain links TRBV3-1 to TRBJ2-1, with TRBD1 matching over 10 bases. The ends lost 4 bases at V and 2 bases at J; junction bases unmatched: 2. CDR1 and CDR2 from the germline V gene are LGHDT and YNNKEL (reference sequence). This CDR3 spans 15 amino acids. CDR3 protein: CASSLGQGPYNEQFF. CDR3 nucleotides: TGTGCCAGCAGCCTGGGACAGGGGCCCTACAATGAGCAGTTCTTC.

This clonotype has ten or more counts. This chain uses TRBV9 with TRBJ2-1; 8 bases align to TRBD2. The CDR3 has 16 residues. V gave up 0 bases and J gave up 7 bases; unmatched junction bases: 9. Germline V gene lookup returns CDR1 SGDLS and CDR2 YYNGEE. The CDR3 DNA reads as TGTGCCAGCAGCGTAGAACCGGGACTAGTTGTTAATGAGCAGTTCTTC. Residues: CASSVEPGLVVNEQFF.

This clonotype was picked up many times. This chain uses TRBV4-2 with TRBJ2-1; TRBD2 matches at 10 bases. Germline CDR1 reads LGHNA; CDR2 reads YNFKEQ. The CDR3 is made up of 15 amino acids. J gave up 4 bases and V 1 base, and 1 base lay outside the gene matches. CDR3 amino acids: CASSQASGSYNEQFF. As DNA, the CDR3 is TGTGCCAGCAGCCAAGCTAGCGGGAGTTACAATGAGCAGTTCTTC.

The chain recombines TRBV14 with TRBJ1-2; D uncertain. The germline V gene encodes CDR1 SGHDN and CDR2 FVKESK. The CDR3 spans 18 residues. The germline V and J ends were trimmed by 0 bases and 6 bases, with 23 bases remaining between them. CDR3: CASSQDIRLALLRNGYTF. The CDR3 region has the DNA TGTGCCAGCAGCCAAGATATTAGGTTGGCCCTATTAAGGAATGGCTACACCTTC.

V usage is TRBV20-1 and J usage is TRBJ2-3, with a possible D match to TRBD2 (7 bases). The CDR3 is 16 amino acids. V was clipped by 6 bases and J by 2 bases, with 21 bases between them. The V gene's germline CDR1 is DFQATT and CDR2 SNEGSKA (reference sequence). The CDR3 reads CSATPRGGASTDTQYF. The CDR3 nucleotides read TGCAGTGCCACCCCTCGAGGGGGGGCCTCCACAGATACGCAGTATTTT.

The sample holds many counts of this clonotype. V is TRBV7-6 and J is TRBJ2-1; D is uncertain. CDR3 length: 11 amino acids. Trimming took 1 base from V and 11 from J, leaving 6 bases between them. Germline-derived CDR1 and CDR2 are SGHVS and FNYEAQ. CDR3 DNA sequence: TGTGCCAGCAGCTTAGAAGCTAAGCAGTTCTTC. This codes for CASSLEAKQFF.

The rearrangement joins TRBV5-4 to TRBJ2-7; 7 bases match TRBD2. Germline values: CDR1 SGHNT, CDR2 YYREEE (reference sequence). V gave up 6 bases and J gave up 7 bases; unmatched junction bases: 16. The CDR3 runs to 15 residues. CDR3 protein: CASKVGAAGYQEQYF. DNA for the CDR3: TGTGCCAGCAAGGTAGGGGCAGCGGGGTATCAAGAGCAGTACTTC.

The sample holds many counts of this clonotype. The chain recombines TRBV12-3 or TRBV12-4 with TRBJ2-1, with a weak D call TRBD2 (6 bases). V lost 6 bases, J lost 3 bases, and 15 bases lay in between. This CDR3 is 15 amino acids long. The CDR3 DNA sequence: TGTGCCAGCAGCCCCGGACGGGGGTACTACAATGAGCAGTTCTTC. Residues: CASSPGRGYYNEQFF.

The CDR3 sequence is CASSDAGSYEQFF. CDR3 coding DNA: TGCGCCAGCAGTGATGCGGGTAGTTATGAGCAGTTCTTC. The genes are TRBV10-1 and TRBJ2-1, with D perhaps TRBD2 (5 bases). This CDR3 has 13 residues. The ends were cut back, 3 bases at V and 8 bases at J, with 11 bases in the middle. CDR1 and CDR2 from the germline V gene are WNHNN and SYGVQD (reference sequence).

This clonotype appeared many times. The chain carries TRBV29-1 and TRBJ2-7; possible D gene TRBD2, 7 bases. This CDR3 is built from 13 residues. The V and J ends lost 3 bases and 4 bases respectively, with 13 bases between them. The V gene's germline CDR1 is SQVTM and CDR2 ANQGSEA. The CDR3 loop is CSVDVGGGYEQYF. DNA for the CDR3: TGCAGCGTTGACGTAGGGGGGGGTTACGAGCAGTACTTC.